A selection of T cell receptor beta chains follows, all from one sample in a study of cytomegalovirus exposure and HLA in healthy donors. Sequenced by immunoSEQ multiplex PCR; TCRdb stores in-frame clones only, minus some. This sample contains roughly 110,000 clones. Specimen: PBMCs. These receptors all stem from a man aged 35-49 years in good health and CMV-seropositive. CDR3s include the opening cysteine and the closing phenylalanine or tryptophan. The D gene is left open where the match is weak.

>TRBJ2-7|TRBD2|TRBV7-2
CASSPGTSAFYEQYF
TGTGCCAGCAGCCCCGGGACTAGCGCGTTCTACGAGCAGTACTTC
>TRBJ2-7|NA|TRBV18
CASSLKANRSPTTYEQYF
TGTGCCAGCTCACTAAAGGCTAACCGGAGTCCCACGACCTACGAGCAGTACTTC
>TRBJ1-1|TRBD1|TRBV5-6
CASSLKGQGVPEAFF
TGTGCCAGCAGCTTGAAGGGACAGGGCGTTCCTGAAGCTTTCTTT
>TRBJ2-7|NA|TRBV7-6
CAITVGDEQYF
TGTGCCATCACTGTGGGAGACGAGCAGTACTTC
>TRBJ2-1|NA|TRBV4-3
CASSQEVLGLEQFF
TGCGCCAGCAGCCAAGAGGTGTTGGGCCTTGAGCAGTTCTTC
>TRBJ2-1|TRBD2|TRBV5-1
CASSSTSGRINEQFF
TGCGCCAGCAGCTCGACTAGCGGGAGGATCAATGAGCAGTTCTTC
>TRBJ2-7|TRBD1|TRBV6-5
CASSYSRTGRGEQYF
TGTGCCAGCAGTTACTCGCGGACAGGCCGAGGCGAGCAGTACTTC
>TRBJ1-2|NA|TRBV29-1
CSVGGDYGYTF
TGCAGCGTAGGTGGAGACTATGGCTACACCTTC
>TRBJ2-7|TRBD2|TRBV19
CASSPSGSIPYEQYF
TGTGCCAGTAGCCCTAGCGGGAGTATTCCTTACGAGCAGTACTTC
>TRBJ1-4|NA|TRBV28
CASSLSGAGEGEKLFF
TGTGCCAGCAGTTTATCCGGGGCAGGGGAGGGGGAAAAACTGTTTTTT
>TRBJ2-7|TRBD1|TRBV28
CASRPLIRDSSYEQYF
TGTGCCAGCAGGCCTCTGATTCGGGACAGCTCCTACGAGCAGTACTTC
>TRBJ2-6|NA|TRBV28
CASHTSTPGAVLTF
TGTGCCAGCCATACTTCGACCCCAGGTGCCGTCCTGACTTTC
>TRBJ2-1|TRBD1|TRBV28
CASSSLLRDSLSYNEQFF
TGTGCCAGCAGTTCCCTCCTCCGGGACAGTCTCTCCTACAATGAGCAGTTCTTC
>TRBJ1-3|NA|TRBV10-2
CASSEEGRGAGNTIYF
TGCGCCAGCAGTGAGGAAGGCAGGGGAGCCGGAAACACCATATATTTT